The 29 T cell receptor beta chains below were found in one sample sequenced in a study of blood T cells in healthy people across ages. Then a second PCR, running roughly 7 to 11 cycles, was carried out with a sample-barcoded 5' primer and a J-beta primer mix. In TCRdb, the 5' RACE reads were re-called with MiXCR into one record per CDR3 protein. Among 850,000 to 950,000 distinct CDR3 sequences, more than 25% were seen once, and the ten largest hold around 15%. The specimen was blood. The receptors originated from a woman of 80 years or more in good health.

This clonotype was seen a handful of times. Just one base apart from a much larger clone, this may be a read error. For the CDR3, the DNA is TGCGCCGGCAGCTTGGAGGGGGCAAGAGATACGCAGTATTTT. Protein product: CAGSLEGARDTQYF. The rearrangement links TRBV5-1 to TRBJ2-3; tentative D call: TRBD1 (7 bases). Germline assignment: CDR1 SGHRS and CDR2 YFSETQ. The CDR3 loop spans 14 amino acids.

There are many counts of this clonotype. V gene TRBV20-1 combines with J gene TRBJ2-3, with D perhaps matching TRBD1 (5 bases). CDR3 length: 14 amino acids. Germline V gene sequence: CDR1 DFQATT, CDR2 SNEGSKA (reference sequence). V lost 1 base, J lost 6 bases, and 14 bases lay in between. The CDR3 DNA is TGCAGTGCTAGAGTGGGGCAGGGTTCGGATACGCAGTATTTT. It is translated as CSARVGQGSDTQYF.

This clonotype was observed many times. This chain links TRBV6-6 with TRBJ2-1, with D unclear. Germline-derived CDR1 and CDR2 are MNHNY and SVGAGI (reference sequence). Trimming left V 8 bases short and J 3 bases short, with 14 bases between. The CDR3 runs to 14 residues. The chain's CDR3 is CASRPQIIYNEQFF. CDR3 bases: TGTGCCAGCCGGCCCCAAATAATCTACAATGAGCAGTTCTTC.

This clonotype was counted many times. The chain couples TRBV6-2 or TRBV6-3 to TRBJ2-5; D is ambiguous. The V and J ends lost 0 bases and 3 bases respectively, with 11 bases between them. The CDR3 is made up of 15 amino acids. In germline, CDR1 is MNHEY, CDR2 SVGEGT. CDR3 DNA: TGTGCCAGCAGTTACTCTGGAGTCGTTAAAGAGACCCAGTACTTC. Protein: CASSYSGVVKETQYF.

The gene calls are TRBV10-3 and TRBJ2-7, with D possibly being TRBD2 (5 bases). Trimming took off 0 bases at V and 5 bases at J, with 14 bases between the two ends. The CDR3 is 15 amino acids. Germline loops: CDR1 ENHRY, CDR2 SYGVKD. CDR3 coding DNA: TGTGCCATCAGTGAGTCGATTCGGGGTTCGGACGAGCAGTACTTC. The encoded protein is CAISESIRGSDEQYF.

The CDR3 bases are TGTGCCAGCAGCCTTAGCGGGGGCGGGAACAGTGAGCAGTACTTC. Encoded protein: CASSLSGGGNSEQYF. The rearrangement joins TRBV7-2 to TRBJ2-7; TRBD2 aligns across 9 bases. J was trimmed by 7 bases and V by 5 bases; bases with no gene match: 12. This CDR3 region has 15 residues. Germline loops: CDR1 SGHTA, CDR2 FQGNSA.

Many counts were recorded for this clonotype. This rearrangement joins TRBV6-5 to TRBJ1-2; possible D gene TRBD1, 6 bases. CDR3 length equals 13 residues. The V gene lost 6 bases and the J gene lost 10 bases, with 18 bases spanning the gap. From germline, CDR1 is MNHEY and CDR2 SVGAGI. The DNA for the CDR3 is TGTGCCAGCAGATACCGGAGACAGGTTCTCTACACCTTC. This encodes CASRYRRQVLYTF.

This clonotype appeared many times. The CDR3 region has the DNA TGTGCCAGCAGTTCGGTAGCGGGGGCGGGTGAGCAGTTCTTC. Its protein is CASSSVAGAGEQFF. The chain joins TRBV6-2 or TRBV6-3 to TRBJ2-1, with TRBD2 matching over 9 bases. Looked up from germline, CDR1 is MNHEY and CDR2 is SVGEGT. With V trimmed by 4 bases and J by 9 bases, 7 bases remained unmatched. This CDR3 is 14 amino acids long.

This clonotype has ten or more counts. The V and J genes are TRBV12-3 or TRBV12-4 and TRBJ1-2; possibly TRBD1 for D (5 bases). V shed 3 bases and J shed 6 bases, with 8 bases lying between them. CDR3 length: 12 amino acids. The CDR3 nucleotides read TGTGCCAGCAGTTTCCAGGGAAATGGCTACACCTTC. Protein: CASSFQGNGYTF.

This clonotype appeared a few times. The chain employs TRBV18 and TRBJ2-1; no definite D call. V lost 2 bases to trimming and J lost 6 bases, with 8 bases between them. The CDR3 runs 13 residues. In germline, CDR1 is KGHSH, CDR2 LQKENI. DNA for the CDR3: TGTGCCAGCTCACCAAGAGTAGTCAATGAGCAGTTCTTC. Protein: CASSPRVVNEQFF.

This clonotype was seen at least ten times. This chain links TRBV5-1 with TRBJ2-3; D not certain. V was cut by 7 bases and J by 1 base, with 16 bases left in between. The germline V gene has CDR1 SGHRS and CDR2 YFSETQ. The CDR3 runs 15 residues. The chain's CDR3 is CASSKGRRGTDTQYF. CDR3 DNA sequence: TGCGCCAGCTCAAAGGGCCGCAGAGGCACAGATACGCAGTATTTT.

The rearrangement links TRBV6-1 to TRBJ2-3; possibly TRBD2 for D (6 bases). From germline, CDR1 is MNHNS and CDR2 SASEGT. V was shortened by 1 base and J by 3 bases, with 11 bases between the two germline ends. CDR3 size: 15 residues. CDR3 region: CASSEGGKGTDTQYF. In DNA form, the CDR3 reads TGTGCCAGCAGTGAAGGCGGGAAGGGGACAGATACGCAGTATTTT.

Ten or more counts support this clonotype. This sequence joins TRBV20-1 and TRBJ2-7, with TRBD1 identical over 8 bases. The J segment lost 2 bases and the V segment lost 4 bases, leaving 7 bases of the junction unmatched. CDR3 length equals 14 residues. Germline CDR1 DFQATT, CDR2 SNEGSKA (reference sequence). The CDR3 sequence is CSAINLDRAYEQYF. The CDR3 DNA reads TGCAGTGCTATCAATCTGGACAGGGCCTACGAGCAGTACTTC.

This clonotype was picked up many times. V usage is TRBV20-1 and J usage is TRBJ2-1; D gene uncertain. The V end lost 4 bases, the J end lost 3 bases, and 4 bases lay between the germline ends. The germline V gene has CDR1 DFQATT and CDR2 SNEGSKA (reference sequence). The CDR3 is made up of 11 amino acids. The CDR3 sequence is CSANGYNEQFF. The CDR3 DNA reads TGCAGTGCTAACGGCTACAATGAGCAGTTCTTC.

This clonotype was observed many times. The CDR3 spells CSASKGERSGYTF. In nucleotides, the CDR3 is TGCAGTGCTAGCAAAGGGGAGCGGAGTGGCTACACCTTC. The genes are TRBV20-1 and TRBJ1-2; tentatively, D is TRBD1 (5 bases). Deletions cut 3 bases from V and 7 bases from J, with 15 bases between. The germline CDR1 and CDR2 sequences are DFQATT and SNEGSKA (reference sequence). The CDR3 spans 13 residues.

Of note for this clonotype: Possible read error: a much larger clone is one base away. J is TRBJ1-2 and V is TRBV6-5, with D tentatively TRBD1 (5 bases). Deletions cut 6 bases from V and 6 bases from J, with 14 bases between. This CDR3 comprises 13 residues. Looked up from germline, CDR1 is MNHEY and CDR2 is SVGAGI. The CDR3 DNA is TGTGCCAGCAGGTACGGAGGACATAATGGCTACACCTTC. Its protein product is CASRYGGHNGYTF.

This clonotype has at least ten counts. The chain links TRBV28 to TRBJ2-5, with TRBD2 as a possible D gene (5 bases). Germline CDR1 is MDHEN and CDR2 is SYDVKM. Between the trimmed V and J ends, which lost 10 bases and 3 bases, there was a span of 15 bases. This CDR3 is 13 amino acids long. DNA of the CDR3: TGTGCCACCAGCACCGGGGATAAAGAGACCCAGTACTTC. It translates to CATSTGDKETQYF.

The J gene is TRBJ1-2, the V gene TRBV20-1; D gene ambiguous. There are 16 residues in the CDR3. CDR1 DFQATT and CDR2 SNEGSKA come from the germline V gene (reference sequence). Trimming stripped 3 bases from V and 2 bases from J, with 19 bases between. The CDR3 nucleotides are TGCAGTGCTAGCCCGCCGGCCCCAAATGGAAACTATGGCTACACCTTC. This sequence encodes CSASPPAPNGNYGYTF.

This clonotype was found many times. This chain links TRBV20-1 with TRBJ2-1, with D possibly matching TRBD1 (5 bases). CDR3 length: 14 residues. Trimming removed 0 bases at V and 12 bases at J, with 18 bases between. Looked up from germline, CDR1 is DFQATT and CDR2 is SNEGSKA (reference sequence). The CDR3 spells CSARDFADIGRQFF. For the CDR3, the DNA is TGCAGTGCTAGAGATTTTGCGGACATCGGACGGCAGTTCTTC.

With regard to this clonotype: This may be a read error: a much more frequent sequence differs by one nucleotide. Written as DNA, the CDR3 is TGTGCCAGCAGCTCCAACCCTAGCAATCAGCCCCAGCATTTT. Protein sequence: CASSSNPSNQPQHF. This sequence joins TRBV5-5 and TRBJ1-5, with D hard to call. CDR1 is SGHKS, CDR2 YYEKEE, per germline (reference sequence). This CDR3 is built from 14 residues. The V gene lost 3 bases and the J gene lost 0 bases, with 7 bases spanning the gap.

The CDR3 DNA is TGTGCCAGCTCTCCCGGGACAGGGCTAAACAATGAGCAGTACTTC. It specifies CASSPGTGLNNEQYF. V and J are TRBV18 and TRBJ2-5; 9 bases agree with TRBD1. The germline CDR1 and CDR2 sequences are KGHSH and LQKENI. V lost 6 bases to trimming and J lost 11 bases; unmatched junction nucleotides: 16. The CDR3 runs to 15 residues. The full variable domain, completed using reference TRBV18 and TRBJ2-5, is NAGVMQNPRHLVRRRGQEARLRCSPMKGHSHVYWYRQLPEEGLKFMVYLQKENIIDESGMPKERFSAEFPKEGPSILRIQQVVRGDSAAYFCASSPGTGLNNEQYFGPGTRLLVL.

The gene calls are TRBV7-2 and TRBJ1-4; 11 nucleotides match TRBD1. Germline CDR1 is SGHTA and CDR2 is FQGNSA. J lost 11 bases, V lost 5 bases, and 4 bases had no gene match. The CDR3 has 13 amino acids. CDR3 amino acids: CASSRDRGNKLFF. The CDR3 nucleotides read TGTGCCAGCAGCCGGGACAGGGGGAACAAACTGTTTTTT. Looking up the rest from reference TRBV7-2 and TRBJ1-4 gives the full variable domain: GAGVSQSPSNKVTEKGKDVELRCDPISGHTALYWYRQSLGQGLEFLIYFQGNSAPDKSGLPSDRFSAERTGGSVSTLTIQRTQQEDSAVYLCASSRDRGNKLFFGSGTQLSVL.

V is TRBV4-3 and J is TRBJ2-2, with D hard to call. The germline CDR1 and CDR2 sequences are LGHNA and YSLEER. V lost 0 bases and J lost 0, with 5 bases in between. The CDR3 has 15 residues. The CDR3 protein is CASSQDRPNTGELFF. The CDR3 bases are TGCGCCAGCAGCCAAGATCGTCCGAACACCGGGGAGCTGTTTTTT.

Comment on this clonotype: This may stem from a read error, because a much larger clone lies one nucleotide away. The rearrangement joins TRBV12-3 or TRBV12-4 to TRBJ2-1; TRBD2 matches at 12 bases. The closer fit of TRBJ2-7 to the DNA end suggests the J call may be wrong. This CDR3 spans 22 amino acids. This CDR3 is CASSGRRIGGTSGPNSYNEQYF. The CDR3 DNA is TGTGCCAGCAGTGGCCGCCGGATAGGTGGGACTAGCGGGCCTAACTCCTACAATGAGCAGTACTTC.

As for this clonotype: One end of the junction varies from germline; a read error may be responsible. The V and J genes are TRBV7-9 and TRBJ1-1; TRBD1 might be the D (6 bases). This CDR3 spans 14 amino acids. From germline, CDR1 is SEHNR and CDR2 FQNEAQ (reference sequence). CDR3 nucleotide sequence: TGTGCCGGCAGCTTATCGGGACAGAACACTGAAGCTTTCTTT. This encodes CAGSLSGQNTEAFF.

This sequence joins TRBV6-5 and TRBJ1-1; D uncertain. The CDR3 consists of 14 residues. The V and J ends lost 3 bases and 1 base respectively, with 9 bases between them. Germline-derived CDR1 and CDR2 are MNHEY and SVGAGI. The CDR3 nucleotides are TGTGCCAGCAGTTATTCTCTCGCGAACACTGAAGCTTTCTTT. Protein product: CASSYSLANTEAFF.

In its sample, this clonotype was seen many times. The V gene is TRBV5-1, the J gene TRBJ1-6; the D is unclear. The length of the CDR3 is 14 residues. Germline-derived CDR1 and CDR2 are SGHRS and YFSETQ. V was shortened by 0 bases and J by 8 bases, with 9 bases between the two germline ends. CDR3 in amino acids: CASSLETSYSPLHF. CDR3 nucleotide sequence: TGCGCCAGCAGCTTGGAGACAAGCTATTCACCCCTCCACTTT.

This clonotype was counted many times. At one end, the junction sequence differs from germline, possibly due to a read error. The chain uses TRBV5-1 and TRBJ1-1, with D tentatively TRBD1 (6 bases). CDR3 size: 14 residues. Germline assignment: CDR1 SGHRS and CDR2 YFSETQ. For the CDR3, the DNA is TGTGCCAGCAGCCTAGATCGAGGGGGCACTGAAGCTTTCTTT. Protein product: CASSLDRGGTEAFF. The full variable domain, completed using reference TRBV5-1 and TRBJ1-1, is KAGVTQTPRYLIKTRGQQVTLSCSPISGHRSVSWYQQTPGQGLQFLFEYFSETQRNKGNFPGRFSGRQFSNSRSEMNVSTLELGDSALYLCASSLDRGGTEAFFGQGTRLTVV.

This sequence joins TRBV20-1 and TRBJ2-7; the D call may be TRBD1 or TRBD2 (6 bases each). This CDR3 is built from 13 residues. Germline V gene lookup returns CDR1 DFQATT and CDR2 SNEGSKA (reference sequence). Trimming removed 7 bases from V and 6 bases from J, with 19 bases in between. CDR3 region: CSVLGGSTSEQYF. CDR3 in DNA: TGCAGTGTGTTAGGGGGGAGTACGTCCGAGCAGTACTTC.